Following are 16 T cell receptor beta chains from one sample sequenced in a study of blood T cells in healthy people across ages. Through a sample-barcoded 5' primer and a J-beta primer mix, a second PCR was run for roughly 7 to 11 cycles. TCRdb processed the 5' RACE reads anew with MiXCR; each CDR3 protein has one entry. Seen here are 590,000 or so distinct CDR3 sequences, approximately 30% observed once, and the top ten hold 15% to 18%. Sequencing was done on a sample of blood. These receptors were taken from a woman of 80 years or more in good health.

Ten or more counts support this clonotype. J is TRBJ1-1 and V is TRBV7-9, with D perhaps TRBD1 (5 bases). CDR3 length equals 13 residues. The germline gives CDR1 SEHNR, CDR2 FQNEAQ (reference sequence). Trimming removed 6 bases from V and 2 bases from J, with 10 bases in between. This CDR3 reads CASREGPNTEAFF. CDR3 bases: TGTGCCAGCAGAGAGGGACCAAACACTGAAGCTTTCTTT.

In its sample, this clonotype was seen many times. V usage is TRBV20-1 and J usage is TRBJ2-5; TRBD1 is a possible D gene (5 bases). The ends were cut back, 3 bases at V and 4 bases at J, with 9 bases in the middle. This CDR3 spans 12 amino acids. CDR1 DFQATT and CDR2 SNEGSKA come from the germline V gene (reference sequence). CDR3 in amino acids: CSARVQGETQYF. DNA for the CDR3: TGCAGTGCTAGGGTCCAGGGAGAGACCCAGTACTTC.

Worth noting for this clonotype: One end of the junction is discordant with germline, which a read error may explain. The chain uses TRBV6-6 and TRBJ1-5; D is ambiguous. The CDR3 is 12 amino acids. Germline V CDR1 and CDR2: MNHNY, SVGAGI (reference sequence). The DNA for the CDR3 is TGTGCCAGCAGTTACTCGGGTCAGCCCCCGCATTTT. Protein product: CASSYSGQPPHF.

This clonotype was counted many times. This sequence may be a read error, since a much larger clone differs from it by one base. The chain has TRBV6-1 and TRBJ2-7, with D possibly matching TRBD2 (6 bases). The CDR3 is 18 residues long. Germline lookup yields CDR1 MNHNS and CDR2 SASEGT. V was trimmed by 9 bases and J by 7 bases, leaving 34 bases between them. For the CDR3, the DNA is TGTGCCAGTTCCCCGACATTGGCGGGGAACCATGTAGGCAATGAGCAGTACTTC. Its translation: CASSPTLAGNHVGNEQYF.

The V gene is TRBV4-1, the J gene TRBJ1-1; D is uncertain. Between the trimmed V and J ends, which lost 5 bases and 1 base, there was a span of 17 bases. CDR3 length: 16 residues. CDR1 is MGHRA and CDR2 is YSYEKL in the germline V gene. CDR3 sequence (DNA): TGCGCCAGCAGCAGTTCCCTAGAGACACAGAACACTGAAGCTTTCTTT. Protein product: CASSSSLETQNTEAFF.

A few counts support this clonotype. The chain links TRBV24-1 to TRBJ2-3; D is perhaps TRBD1 or TRBD2 (5 bases each). Germline V gene sequence: CDR1 KGHDR, CDR2 SFDVKD. V was clipped by 7 bases and J by 4 bases, with 11 bases between them. This CDR3 has 13 residues. The CDR3 loop reads CATRTGPADTQYF. CDR3 nucleotide sequence: TGTGCCACCAGAACGGGGCCGGCAGATACGCAGTATTTT.

This clonotype was recorded at least ten times. V gene TRBV21-1 combines with J gene TRBJ2-3; the table names TRBD2, a call not compared with the DNA. TRBV21-1 is annotated as a pseudogene. CDR3 length equals 13 residues. The CDR3 sequence: CASSGTRGDTQYF. As DNA, the CDR3 is TGTGCCAGCAGCGGGACTAGGGGAGATACGCAGTATTTT.

The sample holds many counts of this clonotype. The chain joins TRBV20-1 to TRBJ2-1, with 8 bases that match TRBD2. V trimming: 6 bases; J trimming: 3 bases; junction bases outside the gene matches: 10. Germline V gene lookup returns CDR1 DFQATT and CDR2 SNEGSKA (reference sequence). The CDR3 runs 15 residues. CDR3 bases: TGCAGTGCCCGGGAGGGGTGGGGGATCTACAATGAGCAGTTCTTC. It codes for CSAREGWGIYNEQFF.

This clonotype was picked up many times. The CDR3 DNA is TGCGCCAGCAGCCAAGTTAATTACAATGAGCAGTTCTTC. Translation gives CASSQVNYNEQFF. The chain uses TRBV4-1 and TRBJ2-1; D ambiguous. Trimming shortened V by 1 base and J by 4 bases, and 5 bases separated the two germline ends. The CDR3 is made up of 13 amino acids. CDR1 and CDR2 (germline): MGHRA, YSYEKL.

This clonotype was observed a handful of times. The chain recombines TRBV20-1 with TRBJ1-1; D remains unclear. CDR1 is DFQATT and CDR2 is SNEGSKA in the germline V gene (reference sequence). The CDR3 is made up of 13 amino acids. V dropped 4 bases and J dropped 1 base, with 10 bases sitting between them. CDR3 DNA: TGCAGTGCTAAACTGCTAACGAACACTGAAGCTTTCTTT. Amino acid sequence: CSAKLLTNTEAFF.

This clonotype was picked up many times. This may stem from a read error, because a much larger clone lies one nucleotide away. The V and J genes are TRBV5-1 and TRBJ2-3; 8 positions match TRBD2. Germline V lookup: CDR1 SGHRS, CDR2 YFSETQ. The CDR3 is 14 residues long. In DNA, the CDR3 is TGTGCCAGCAGCCCCGGGGGGGCCGAAGATACGCAGTATTTT. Translated: CASSPGGAEDTQYF.

In the case of this clonotype: A clone one base away is much larger, so this may be a read error. The chain couples TRBV20-1 to TRBJ2-1; D not certain. The DNA end lines up better with TRBJ2-7; the J call may be wrong. Per the germline V gene, CDR1 is DFQATT and CDR2 is SNEGSKA (reference sequence). The CDR3 totals 13 residues. CDR3 coding DNA: TGCAGTGCTAGAGATCAACCCTACAATGAGCAGTACTTC. This sequence encodes CSARDQPYNEQYF.

The chain combines TRBV7-6 with TRBJ2-5; 8 bases line up with TRBD1. The DNA end favors TRBJ2-7, so the J call may be wrong. The CDR3 contains 16 residues. Per germline, CDR1 SGHVS and CDR2 FNYEAQ. Here the CDR3 reads CASSLGQVQKSHEQYF. CDR3 DNA: TGTGCCAGCAGCTTGGGACAGGTTCAAAAGTCCCACGAGCAGTACTTC.

For this clonotype: The junction differs from germline at one of its ends, possibly a read error. The chain links TRBV7-2 to TRBJ2-2; tentative D call: TRBD2 (5 bases). Per germline, CDR1 SGHTA and CDR2 FQGNSA. This CDR3 has 12 residues. CDR3 DNA: TGTGTCAGCAGCTCTAGCCGAGGGGAGCTGTTTTTT. Translation gives CVSSSSRGELFF.

As DNA, the CDR3 is TGCAGTGCTGCTCCCCCGGGGACAGAAATCACCGGGGAGCTGTTTTTT. Encoded protein: CSAAPPGTEITGELFF. The chain has TRBV20-1 and TRBJ2-2; 7 nucleotides match TRBD1. This CDR3 has 16 amino acids. CDR1 and CDR2 from the germline V gene are DFQATT and SNEGSKA (reference sequence). J gave up 4 bases and V 5 bases, and 13 bases lay outside the gene matches.

With respect to this clonotype: This may arise from a read error, as a much more abundant clone is one base away. V gene TRBV5-1 combines with J gene TRBJ1-2; D is undetermined. The germline CDR1 and CDR2 sequences are SGHRS and YFSETQ. V lost 4 bases, J lost 7 bases, and 11 bases lay in between. The length of the CDR3 is 12 residues. CDR3 region: CASSMDGVGYTF. The CDR3 coding sequence is TGCGCCAGCAGCATGGACGGGGTTGGCTACACCTTC.